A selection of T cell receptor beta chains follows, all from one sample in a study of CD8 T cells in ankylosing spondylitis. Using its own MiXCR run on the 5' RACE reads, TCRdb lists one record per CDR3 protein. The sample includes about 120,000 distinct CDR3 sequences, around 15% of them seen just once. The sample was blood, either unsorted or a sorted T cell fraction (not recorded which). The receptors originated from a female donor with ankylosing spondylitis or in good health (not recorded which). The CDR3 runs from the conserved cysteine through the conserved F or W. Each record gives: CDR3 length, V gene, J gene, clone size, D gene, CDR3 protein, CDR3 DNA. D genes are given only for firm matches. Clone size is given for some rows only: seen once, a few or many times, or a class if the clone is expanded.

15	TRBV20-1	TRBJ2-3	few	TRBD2	CSARQSSGLTDTQYF	TGCAGTGCTAGACAGTCTAGCGGCCTAACAGATACGCAGTATTTT
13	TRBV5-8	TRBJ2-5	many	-	CASSLANQETQYF	TGTGCCAGCAGCTTGGCGAACCAAGAGACCCAGTACTTC
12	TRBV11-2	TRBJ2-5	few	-	CASSLDWETQYF	TGTGCCAGCAGCTTAGACTGGGAGACCCAGTACTTC
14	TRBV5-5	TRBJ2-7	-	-	CASTARVTSYEQYF	TGTGCCAGCACAGCCAGGGTGACCTCCTACGAGCAGTACTTC
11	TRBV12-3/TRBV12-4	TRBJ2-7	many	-	CASSLKYEQYF	TGTGCCAGCAGTTTAAAGTACGAGCAGTACTTC
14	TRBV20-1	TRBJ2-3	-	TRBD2	CSPPASGLTDTQYF	TGCAGCCCCCCCGCTAGCGGGCTCACAGATACGCAGTATTTT
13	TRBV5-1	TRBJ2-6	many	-	CASSLPGANVLTF	TGCGCCAGCAGCTTGCCTGGGGCCAACGTCCTGACTTTC
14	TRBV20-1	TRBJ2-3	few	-	CSANYAALGDTQYF	TGCAGTGCGAATTATGCGGCACTTGGGGATACGCAGTATTTT
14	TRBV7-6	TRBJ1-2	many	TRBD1	CASSLEDRAGGYTF	TGTGCCAGCAGCTTAGAAGACAGGGCGGGAGGCTACACCTTC
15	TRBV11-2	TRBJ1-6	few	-	CASSLAGSYNSPLHF	TGTGCCAGCAGCTTAGCAGGGTCCTATAATTCACCCCTCCACTTT
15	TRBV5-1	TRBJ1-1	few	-	CASTTTGPRNTEAFF	TGCGCCAGCACGACCACAGGCCCGCGGAACACTGAAGCTTTCTTT
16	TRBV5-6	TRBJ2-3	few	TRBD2	CASSLRASGGTDTQYF	TGTGCCAGCAGCTTGCGAGCTAGCGGGGGCACAGATACGCAGTATTTT
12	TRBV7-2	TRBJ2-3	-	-	CTSSLSRVTQYF	TGTACCAGCAGCTTAAGCAGGGTTACGCAGTATTTT
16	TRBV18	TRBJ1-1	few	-	CASSPVETVLNTEAFF	TGTGCCAGCTCACCGGTCGAGACAGTCCTGAACACTGAAGCTTTCTTT
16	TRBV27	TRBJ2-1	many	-	CASSSPSKGMGNEQFF	TGTGCCAGCAGTTCACCCTCGAAGGGAATGGGCAATGAGCAGTTCTTC
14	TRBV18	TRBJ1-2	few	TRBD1	CASSPKRTGYGYTF	TGTGCCAGCTCACCGAAACGGACAGGCTATGGCTACACCTTC
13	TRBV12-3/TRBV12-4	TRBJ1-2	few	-	CASSFVRNYGYTF	TGTGCCAGCAGTTTTGTAAGAAACTATGGCTACACCTTC
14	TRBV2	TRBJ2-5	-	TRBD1	CASSRTGNQETQYF	TGTGCCAGCAGTAGGACAGGGAATCAAGAGACCCAGTACTTC
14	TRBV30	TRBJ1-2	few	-	CAWIQAGVGYGYTF	TGTGCCTGGATTCAGGCAGGGGTGGGCTATGGCTACACCTTC
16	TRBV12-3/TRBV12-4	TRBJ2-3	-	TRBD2	CASSLDKAGSTDTQYF	TGTGCCAGCAGTTTAGATAAAGCGGGAAGCACAGATACGCAGTATTTT
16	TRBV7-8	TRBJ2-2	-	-	CASSLAWQSRAGELFF	TGTGCCAGCAGCTTAGCTTGGCAATCCCGGGCCGGGGAGCTGTTTTTT
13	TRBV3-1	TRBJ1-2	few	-	CASSQDKRVGYTF	TGTGCCAGCAGCCAAGATAAGAGGGTTGGCTACACCTTC
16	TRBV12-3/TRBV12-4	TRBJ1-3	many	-	CASSLLQGRTGNTIYF	TGTGCCAGCAGTTTATTACAGGGAAGGACTGGAAACACCATATATTTT
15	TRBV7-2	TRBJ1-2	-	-	CASSLARIGSYGYTF	TGTGCCAGCAGCTTAGCGAGGATTGGGAGCTATGGCTACACCTTC
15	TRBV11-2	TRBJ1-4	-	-	CASSKGDFSNEKLFF	TGTGCCAGCAGCAAGGGGGACTTTTCTAATGAAAAACTGTTTTTT
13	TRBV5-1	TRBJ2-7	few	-	CASSSDGDYEQYF	TGCGCCAGCAGTAGCGACGGAGACTACGAGCAGTACTTC
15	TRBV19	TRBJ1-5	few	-	CASAFVAASNQPQHF	TGTGCCAGTGCTTTCGTGGCAGCAAGCAATCAGCCCCAGCATTTT
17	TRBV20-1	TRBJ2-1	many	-	CSAAGDRFLQHPHEQFF	TGCAGTGCTGCCGGCGACAGGTTTCTCCAACACCCCCATGAGCAGTTCTTC